This T cell receptor beta chain was retrieved from a study of blood T cell repertoires in COVID-19. Study-level information: Acute and convalescent COVID-19 samples came from the United States, Italy and Spain. The cDNA or gDNA used as material had been derived from T cells, B-cell-depleted T cells, or PBMCs.

Enrolment of Seattle patients took place during active infection, and they were followed longitudinally. The CDR3 runs to 16 residues. Germline CDR1 LGHNT, CDR2 FRNRAP. V was pared by 7 bases and J by 7 bases, with 16 bases of the junction left unmatched. Methods used by the authors: Estimation of nucleated cell counts was performed using reference gene primer amplification. This table comes from immunoSEQ multiplex PCR, and its TCRdb copy is limited to in-frame clones, with some not included. Clone size and V and J calls were adopted from that table, with D and trimming inferred from the DNA. The sample lists 300,000 to 350,000 clones, roughly 89% seen once, with about 1% in the top ten.

The TCR comes from a woman aged 40 to 49 with COVID-19, enrolled during active disease. The V call is TRBV12-5, the J call TRBJ2-1, with 7 bases that match TRBD1. The specimen was peripheral blood. DNA for the CDR3: TGTGCTAGTGCCAATAACCGAGACAGGGCTCGGAATGAGCAGTTCTTC. Its protein product is CASANNRDRARNEQFF.